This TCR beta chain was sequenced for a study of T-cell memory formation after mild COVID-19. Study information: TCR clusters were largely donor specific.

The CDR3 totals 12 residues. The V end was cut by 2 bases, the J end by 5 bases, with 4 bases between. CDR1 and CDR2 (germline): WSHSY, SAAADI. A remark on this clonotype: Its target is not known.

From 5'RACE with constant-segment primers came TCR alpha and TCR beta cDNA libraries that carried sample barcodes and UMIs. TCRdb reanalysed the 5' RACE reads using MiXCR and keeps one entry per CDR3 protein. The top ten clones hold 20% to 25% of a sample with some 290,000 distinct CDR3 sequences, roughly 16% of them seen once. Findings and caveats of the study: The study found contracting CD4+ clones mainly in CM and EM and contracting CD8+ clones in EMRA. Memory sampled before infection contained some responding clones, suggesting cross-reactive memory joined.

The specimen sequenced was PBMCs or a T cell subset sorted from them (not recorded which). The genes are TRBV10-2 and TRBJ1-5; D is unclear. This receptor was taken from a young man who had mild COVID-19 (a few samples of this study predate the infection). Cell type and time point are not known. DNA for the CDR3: TGCGCCAGCAGTGAGGACTATCAGCCCCAGCATTTT. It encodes CASSEDYQPQHF.